One and the same sample provided the 30 T cell receptor beta chains below, sequenced in a study of blood T cell repertoires in COVID-19. The repertoire was sequenced with immunoSEQ multiplex PCR; TCRdb's copy has only in-frame clones and lacks some. Of 150,000 to 200,000 clones in the sample, 80% to 95% are singletons; the top ten hold around 0.5%. Material: peripheral blood. These receptors were taken from a man between 45 and 60 years old with acute or convalescent COVID-19.

The chain employs TRBV19 and TRBJ2-3; 9 bases line up with TRBD1. Germline CDR1 is LNHDA and CDR2 is SQIVND (reference sequence). J lost 0 bases, V lost 6 bases, and 1 base had no gene match. The CDR3 sequence is 14 residues long. This chain's CDR3 is CASRTGGSTDTQYF. CDR3 in DNA: TGTGCCAGTAGGACAGGGGGTAGCACAGATACGCAGTATTTT.

This rearrangement joins TRBV3-1 (or the pseudogene TRBV3-2) to TRBJ2-1; D ambiguous. V was cut by 3 bases and J by 7 bases, with 16 bases left in between. This CDR3 contains 15 residues. Germline CDR1 LGHDT, CDR2 YNNKEL (reference sequence). The CDR3 region is CASSQLLDRRNEQFF. DNA for the CDR3: TGTGCCAGCAGCCAGTTGCTAGACCGGAGAAATGAGCAGTTCTTC.

The chain couples TRBV28 to TRBJ1-5, with TRBD1 identical over 9 bases. Germline CDR1 reads MDHEN; CDR2 reads SYDVKM. With V trimmed by 6 bases and J by 7 bases, 10 bases remained unmatched. The CDR3 is 15 residues long. The CDR3 protein is CASRGQGRVSQPQHF. In DNA form, the CDR3 reads TGTGCCAGCAGAGGACAGGGGAGAGTATCGCAGCCCCAGCATTTT.

The rearrangement uses TRBV12-3 or TRBV12-4 and TRBJ1-2; unclear D gene. Trimming cost V 5 bases and J 8 bases, with 12 bases left between them. The CDR3 is 12 amino acids. Here the CDR3 DNA reads TGTGCCAGCAGTCTCGCCTCCGCGGGCTACACCTTC. It yields the protein CASSLASAGYTF.

V is TRBV19 and J is TRBJ2-2; TRBD1 matches 10 bases. V was pared by 3 bases and J by 7 bases, with 2 bases of the junction left unmatched. This CDR3 has 14 amino acids. CDR1 is LNHDA, CDR2 SQIVND, per germline (reference sequence). CDR3 coding DNA: TGTGCCAGTAGTATGACAGGGGGCCACGGGGAGCTGTTTTTT. This sequence encodes CASSMTGGHGELFF.

This clone was found once. The rearrangement links TRBV7-9 to TRBJ1-6; no clear D. The germline CDR1 and CDR2 sequences are SEHNR and FQNEAQ (reference sequence). Deletions cut 0 bases from V and 0 bases from J, with 15 bases between. The CDR3 is 19 residues long. This chain's CDR3 is CASSLAWEKTSSYNSPLHF. The CDR3 DNA follows: TGTGCCAGCAGCTTAGCGTGGGAGAAAACTAGCTCCTATAATTCACCCCTCCACTTT.

With regard to this clone: The sample carries other DNA sequences with the same CDR3. The chain couples TRBV4-3 to TRBJ2-3; 7 nucleotides align to TRBD1. Germline CDR1 LGHNA, CDR2 YSLEER. Trimming removed 0 bases from V and 0 bases from J; junction bases left unmatched: 0. This CDR3 region has 15 residues. The CDR3 sequence is CASSQEGQSTDTQYF. The CDR3, as DNA: TGCGCCAGCAGCCAAGAGGGACAGAGCACAGATACGCAGTATTTT.

The CDR3 spells CASSLAGGNTEAFF. The CDR3 DNA follows: TGTGCCAGCAGCTTGGCTGGAGGGAACACTGAAGCTTTCTTT. V is TRBV5-6 and J is TRBJ1-1; no clear D. Germline V gene data show CDR1 as SGHDT and CDR2 as YYEEEE. This CDR3 has 14 amino acids. The germline V and J ends were trimmed by 0 bases and 1 base, with 7 bases remaining between them.

The rearrangement joins TRBV28 to TRBJ2-7, with 10 bases identical to TRBD2. The length of the CDR3 is 19 residues. The J segment lost 5 bases and the V segment lost 5 bases, leaving 21 bases of the junction unmatched. CDR1 is MDHEN and CDR2 is SYDVKM in the germline V gene. This chain's CDR3 is CASSKPRGLAGALVHEQYV. The DNA for the CDR3 is TGTGCCAGCAGTAAACCTAGGGGCCTAGCGGGGGCTCTCGTCCACGAGCAGTACGTC.

The genes are TRBV28 and TRBJ2-1; 14 bases fit TRBD2. The CDR3 has 18 amino acids. V was pared by 3 bases and J by 3 bases, with 7 bases of the junction left unmatched. Germline CDR1 and CDR2: MDHEN and SYDVKM. CDR3 DNA sequence: TGTGCCAGCAGTTTGAGATCGGGACTAGCGGGAGTCTACAATGAGCAGTTCTTC. This translates into CASSLRSGLAGVYNEQFF.

CDR3 region: CASSARGGWGYTF. The CDR3 nucleotides are TGTGCCAGCAGCGCCCGAGGAGGCTGGGGCTACACCTTC. The chain couples TRBV7-9 to TRBJ1-2; unclear D gene. CDR1 and CDR2 (germline): SEHNR, FQNEAQ (reference sequence). Trimming cost V 5 bases and J 8 bases, with 15 bases left between them. The CDR3 length is 13 residues.

The chain has TRBV5-1 and TRBJ2-3; 7 bases are shared with TRBD1. Germline V lookup: CDR1 SGHRS, CDR2 YFSETQ. The CDR3 extends over 14 amino acids. V lost 2 bases and J lost 0; bases outside the gene matches: 0. CDR3 bases: TGCGCCAGCAGCTTACAGGGGAGCACAGATACGCAGTATTTT. It encodes CASSLQGSTDTQYF.

The chain employs TRBV5-1 and TRBJ1-4; the D gene is possibly TRBD1 (5 bases). Germline CDR1 SGHRS, CDR2 YFSETQ. V shed 8 bases and J shed 0 bases, with 11 bases lying between them. This CDR3 has 14 residues. The DNA for the CDR3 is TGCGCCAGTCAAGCGACAGCAACTAATGAAAAACTGTTTTTT. It translates to CASQATATNEKLFF. The complete variable domain, with remaining parts taken from reference TRBV5-1 and TRBJ1-4, reads KAGVTQTPRYLIKTRGQQVTLSCSPISGHRSVSWYQQTPGQGLQFLFEYFSETQRNKGNFPGRFSGRQFSNSRSEMNVSTLELGDSALYLCASQATATNEKLFFGSGTQLSVL.

This sequence joins TRBV5-1 and TRBJ2-1, with 7 bases that match TRBD2. Looked up from germline, CDR1 is SGHRS and CDR2 is YFSETQ. J gave up 8 bases and V 5 bases, and 4 bases lay outside the gene matches. The CDR3 totals 12 residues. Written as DNA, the CDR3 is TGCGCCAGCAGTTCGGGGGGACATGAGCAGTTCTTC. It yields the protein CASSSGGHEQFF.

The chain recombines TRBV27 with TRBJ2-3; 10 bases map to TRBD2. In germline, CDR1 is MNHEY, CDR2 SMNVEV (reference sequence). J lost 4 bases, V lost 6 bases, and 13 bases had no gene match. The CDR3 has 17 residues. The CDR3 coding sequence is TGTGCCAGCAGCACTAGCGGGATGGGTGGGCTGTCAGATACGCAGTATTTT. Protein product: CASSTSGMGGLSDTQYF.

This clone showed up just once. The CDR3 DNA reads TGTGCCAGCAGCTTAGCGCAATCACGAGCTGGAAACACCATATATTTT. This codes for CASSLAQSRAGNTIYF. This chain joins TRBV7-9 and TRBJ1-3; D is undetermined. CDR1 is SEHNR, CDR2 FQNEAQ, per germline (reference sequence). This CDR3 is built from 16 residues. V lost 0 bases to trimming and J lost 2 bases, with 11 bases between them.

The V gene is TRBV2, the J gene TRBJ2-5, with D tentatively TRBD2 (6 bases). Germline V gene sequence: CDR1 SNHLY, CDR2 FYNNEI. V was trimmed by 6 bases and J by 4 bases, leaving 18 bases between them. There are 15 residues in the CDR3. This CDR3 is CASRGGRQASETQYF. Here the CDR3 DNA reads TGTGCCAGCAGGGGGGGACGGCAAGCCTCAGAGACCCAGTACTTC.

This chain links TRBV10-1 with TRBJ1-3; D ambiguous. Germline CDR1 is WNHNN and CDR2 is SYGVQD (reference sequence). The CDR3 has 14 amino acids. Deletions cut 2 bases from V and 0 bases from J, with 5 bases between. The CDR3 region is CASSETVSGNTIYF. The CDR3 DNA reads TGCGCCAGCAGTGAGACAGTCTCTGGAAACACCATATATTTT.

The gene calls are TRBV5-1 and TRBJ2-7; 7 nucleotides match TRBD1. V lost 0 bases to trimming and J lost 2 bases; unmatched junction nucleotides: 2. Germline values: CDR1 SGHRS, CDR2 YFSETQ. This CDR3 has 14 amino acids. This CDR3 is CASSLGGGPYEQYV. As DNA, the CDR3 is TGCGCCAGCAGCTTGGGAGGGGGCCCCTACGAGCAGTACGTC.

V gene TRBV9 combines with J gene TRBJ2-2, with TRBD1 identical over 8 bases. V dropped 4 bases and J dropped 6; count of bases not matched to a gene: 14. The CDR3 loop spans 17 amino acids. The germline V gene has CDR1 SGDLS and CDR2 YYNGEE. CDR3 coding DNA: TGTGCCAGCAGCACGCGACTATGGACAGGGAGGTCCGGGGAGCTGTTTTTT. Its translation is CASSTRLWTGRSGELFF.

The V call is TRBV7-2, the J call TRBJ2-3; 9 bases map to TRBD2. The germline CDR1 and CDR2 sequences are SGHTA and FQGNSA. There are 15 residues in the CDR3. V lost 6 bases to trimming and J lost 11 bases; unmatched junction nucleotides: 15. CDR3 bases: TGTGCCAGCAGGACCGTGACTAGCGGCTCGGGGGGGCAGTATTTT. Protein sequence: CASRTVTSGSGGQYF. Filled out from reference TRBV7-2 and TRBJ2-3, the complete variable domain reads GAGVSQSPSNKVTEKGKDVELRCDPISGHTALYWYRQSLGQGLEFLIYFQGNSAPDKSGLPSDRFSAERTGGSVSTLTIQRTQQEDSAVYLCASRTVTSGSGGQYFGPGTRLTVL.

The gene calls are TRBV28 and TRBJ1-5; 8 bases line up with TRBD1. The CDR3 has 17 amino acids. Germline V gene data show CDR1 as MDHEN and CDR2 as SYDVKM. V was clipped by 1 base and J by 0 bases; unmatched bases: 5. CDR3 region: CASSLSTGAYSNQPQHF. CDR3 DNA: TGTGCCAGCAGTTTATCGACAGGGGCCTATAGCAATCAGCCCCAGCATTTT.

The rearrangement joins TRBV28 to TRBJ1-2, with TRBD1 matching 9 bases. Germline-derived CDR1 and CDR2 are MDHEN and SYDVKM. V shed 5 bases, J shed 5 bases, and the junction held 6 bases outside the gene matches. The CDR3 sequence is 14 residues long. CDR3 in amino acids: CASSGDRVSYGYTF. CDR3 bases: TGTGCCAGCAGTGGGGACAGGGTTTCTTATGGCTACACCTTC.

The chain couples TRBV7-2 to TRBJ2-3, with 9 bases that match TRBD1. This CDR3 has 14 amino acids. The germline V gene has CDR1 SGHTA and CDR2 FQGNSA. V gave up 5 bases and J gave up 6 bases; unmatched junction bases: 6. CDR3: CASSPGTGTDTQYF. The CDR3 region has the DNA TGTGCCAGCAGCCCGGGGACAGGGACCGATACGCAGTATTTT.

The V gene is TRBV27, the J gene TRBJ1-2; D is possibly TRBD1 (5 bases). The V end was cut by 1 base, the J end by 4 bases, with 22 bases between. CDR1 and CDR2 from the germline V gene are MNHEY and SMNVEV (reference sequence). The CDR3 runs to 18 residues. CDR3 sequence (DNA): TGTGCCAGCAGTTTATTCGGGGGGACGGGAGGAGGCGGCTATGGCTACACCTTC. This translates into CASSLFGGTGGGGYGYTF.

The V call is TRBV5-5, the J call TRBJ2-5, with a possible D match to TRBD2 (7 bases). Germline assignment: CDR1 SGHKS and CDR2 YYEKEE (reference sequence). The CDR3 is 16 residues long. V was trimmed by 2 bases and J by 5 bases, leaving 19 bases between them. CDR3 protein: CASSFMRRGGAETQYF. The CDR3 nucleotides are TGTGCCAGCAGCTTTATGCGTCGCGGGGGCGCGGAGACCCAGTACTTC.

In this sample, this clone turned up a few times. This rearrangement joins TRBV3-1 (or the pseudogene TRBV3-2) to TRBJ2-5, with D possibly being TRBD2 (5 bases). The CDR3 sequence is 13 residues long. Germline V gene lookup returns CDR1 LGHDT and CDR2 YNNKEL (reference sequence). V was pared by 4 bases and J by 6 bases, with 12 bases between. In DNA form, the CDR3 reads TGTGCCAGCAGCCCCGGGGAAGGGCAGACCCAGTACTTC. It translates to CASSPGEGQTQYF.

CDR3 region: CAISVIGSEGTGELFF. DNA of the CDR3: TGTGCCATCAGTGTAATAGGCAGCGAGGGCACCGGGGAGCTGTTTTTT. The chain has TRBV10-3 and TRBJ2-2; a weak D match, TRBD2 (5 bases). Between the trimmed V and J ends, which lost 4 bases and 4 bases, there was a span of 16 bases. In germline, CDR1 is ENHRY, CDR2 SYGVKD. The CDR3 contains 16 residues.

This chain joins TRBV15 and TRBJ2-7; D possibly corresponds to TRBD2 (7 bases). The CDR3 has 16 amino acids. V was trimmed by 0 bases and J by 3 bases, leaving 15 bases between them. The V gene's germline CDR1 is LNHNV and CDR2 YYDKDF (reference sequence). CDR3 residues: CATSRDSQRGHYEQYF. CDR3 DNA: TGTGCCACCAGCAGAGATAGCCAGCGGGGACACTACGAGCAGTACTTC.

The rearrangement joins TRBV27 to TRBJ2-6; TRBD1 aligns across 7 bases. This CDR3 is built from 15 residues. Looked up from germline, CDR1 is MNHEY and CDR2 is SMNVEV (reference sequence). The junction had 3 bases not matched to a gene; V was cut back by 5 bases and J by 2 bases. The DNA of the CDR3 is TGTGCCAGCAGTGCAGACAGGGCTGGGGCCAACGTCCTGACTTTC. This gives the protein CASSADRAGANVLTF.